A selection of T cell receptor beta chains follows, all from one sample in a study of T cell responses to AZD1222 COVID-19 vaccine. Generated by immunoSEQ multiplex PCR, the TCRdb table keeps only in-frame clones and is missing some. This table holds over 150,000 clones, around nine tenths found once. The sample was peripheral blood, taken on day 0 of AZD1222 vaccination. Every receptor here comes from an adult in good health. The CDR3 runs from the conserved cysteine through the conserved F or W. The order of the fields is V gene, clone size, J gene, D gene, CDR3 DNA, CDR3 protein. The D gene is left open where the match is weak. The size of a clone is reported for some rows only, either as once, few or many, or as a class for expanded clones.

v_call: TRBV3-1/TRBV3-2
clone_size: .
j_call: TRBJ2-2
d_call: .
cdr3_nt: TGTGCCAGCAGCCAAGTTCCGGGGGGCCCCGGGGAGCTGTTTTTT
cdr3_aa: CASSQVPGGPGELFF

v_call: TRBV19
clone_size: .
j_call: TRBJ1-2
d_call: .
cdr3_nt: TGTGCCAGTAGTATAGACAGAGTATATGGCTACACCTTC
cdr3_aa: CASSIDRVYGYTF

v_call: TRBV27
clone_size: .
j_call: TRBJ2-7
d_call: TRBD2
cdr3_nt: TGTGCCAGCTGGGGGGGTTACGAGCAGTACTTC
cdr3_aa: CASWGGYEQYF

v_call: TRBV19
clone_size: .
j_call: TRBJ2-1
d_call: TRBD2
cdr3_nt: TGTGCCAGTTCCGACCGGGACTACCGGATCTTC
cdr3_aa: CASSDRDYRIF

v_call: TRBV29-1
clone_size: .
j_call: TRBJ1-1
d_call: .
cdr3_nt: TGCAGCGTTGGGGAGAGGCCCTTAGCTTTCTTT
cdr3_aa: CSVGERPLAFF

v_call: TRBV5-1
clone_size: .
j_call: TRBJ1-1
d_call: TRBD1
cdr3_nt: TGCGCCAGCACGCTACCCGGGACAGGGAACACTGAAGCTTTCTTT
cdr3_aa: CASTLPGTGNTEAFF

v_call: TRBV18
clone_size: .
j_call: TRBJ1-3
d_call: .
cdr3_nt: TGTGCCAGCCTCCAAGGGGTCGGAAACACCATATATTTT
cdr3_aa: CASLQGVGNTIYF

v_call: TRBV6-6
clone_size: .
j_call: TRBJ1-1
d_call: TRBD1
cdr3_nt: TGTGCCAGCAGTCCCCGATGGGGGCAGGGGGCCAGGGGGAACACTGAAGCTTTCTTT
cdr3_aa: CASSPRWGQGARGNTEAFF

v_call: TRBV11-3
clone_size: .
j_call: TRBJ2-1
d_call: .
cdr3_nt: TGTGCCAGCCGGGGGCCAGACAATGAGCAGTTCTTC
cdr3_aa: CASRGPDNEQFF

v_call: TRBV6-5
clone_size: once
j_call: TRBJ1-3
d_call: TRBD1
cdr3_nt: TGTGCCAGCAGTTATCAGGGGGCGTGGGGAAACACCATATATTTT
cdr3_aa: CASSYQGAWGNTIYF

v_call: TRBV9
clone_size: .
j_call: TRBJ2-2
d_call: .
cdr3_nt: TGTGCCAGCAGCGAGGACCCGTACACCGGGGAGCTGTTTTTT
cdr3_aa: CASSEDPYTGELFF

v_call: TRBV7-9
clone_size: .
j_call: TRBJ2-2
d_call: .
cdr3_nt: TGTGCCAGCAGCGTCGATACTCTCCGATGGACCGGGGAGCTGTTTTTT
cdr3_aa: CASSVDTLRWTGELFF

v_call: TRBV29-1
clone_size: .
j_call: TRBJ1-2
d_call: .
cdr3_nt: TGCAGCGCTCATAAGACTAACTATGGCTACACCTTC
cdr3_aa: CSAHKTNYGYTF

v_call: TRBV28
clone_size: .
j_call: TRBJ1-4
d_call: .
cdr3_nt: TGTGCCAGCACCCTAGGGATCGAGAATGAAAAACTGTTTTTT
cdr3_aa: CASTLGIENEKLFF

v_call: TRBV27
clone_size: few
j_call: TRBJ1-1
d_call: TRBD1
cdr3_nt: TGTGCCAGCAGTTCTTTCGACAGGGGGGGCACTGAAGCTTTCTTT
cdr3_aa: CASSSFDRGGTEAFF

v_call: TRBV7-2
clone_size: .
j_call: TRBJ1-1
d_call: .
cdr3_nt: TGTGCCAGCAGCTCTTCTAGACGGCTGAACACTGAAGCTTTCTTT
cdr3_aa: CASSSSRRLNTEAFF

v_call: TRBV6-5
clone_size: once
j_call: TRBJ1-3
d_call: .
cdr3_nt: TGTGCCAGCAGCCCCCCGGAGAACATAGGAAACACCATATATTTT
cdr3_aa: CASSPPENIGNTIYF

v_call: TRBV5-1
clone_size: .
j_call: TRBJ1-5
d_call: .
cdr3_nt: TGCGCCAGCAGCTACGAACCCGGCCAGCTCCAGCATTTT
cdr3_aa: CASSYEPGQLQHF

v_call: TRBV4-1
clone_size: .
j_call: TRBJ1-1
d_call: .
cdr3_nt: TGCGCCAGCAGCCAATCGCCAGGAATTAAGACTGAAGCTTTCTTT
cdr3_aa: CASSQSPGIKTEAFF

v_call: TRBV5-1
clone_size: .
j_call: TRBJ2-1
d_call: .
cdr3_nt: TGCGCCAGCAGTTTGCGTGGGGTTGAGCAGTTCTTC
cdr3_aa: CASSLRGVEQFF

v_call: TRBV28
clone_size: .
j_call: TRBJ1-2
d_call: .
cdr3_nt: TGTGCCAGCAGGAACACTAACTATGGCTACACCTTC
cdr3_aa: CASRNTNYGYTF

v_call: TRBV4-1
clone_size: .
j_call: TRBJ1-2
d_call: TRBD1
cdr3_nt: TGCGCCAGCAGCCCCCTGGGCCAGGGGGCCCATACCTTC
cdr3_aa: CASSPLGQGAHTF

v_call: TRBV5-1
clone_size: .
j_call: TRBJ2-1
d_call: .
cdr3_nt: TGCGCCAGCAGCTTGGCTGCGACCAGCTCCTACAATGAGCAGTTCTTC
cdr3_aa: CASSLAATSSYNEQFF

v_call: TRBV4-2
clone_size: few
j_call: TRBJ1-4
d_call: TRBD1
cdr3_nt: TGTGCCAGCAGCCAAGTTAGGCAGGGGGCGATGTTTTTT
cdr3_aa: CASSQVRQGAMFF

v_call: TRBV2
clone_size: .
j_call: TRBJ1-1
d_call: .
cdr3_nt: TGTGCCAGCAGTGAAAAACGAGACTTTCCAATGAACACTGAAGCTTTCTTT
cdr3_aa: CASSEKRDFPMNTEAFF

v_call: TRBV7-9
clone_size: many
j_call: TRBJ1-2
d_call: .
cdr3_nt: TGTGCCCGACGGCATGCATACACCTTC
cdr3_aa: CARRHAYTF

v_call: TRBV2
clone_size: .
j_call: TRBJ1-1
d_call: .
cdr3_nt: TGTGCCAGCAACCAACAGGGGAACACTGAAGCTTTCTTT
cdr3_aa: CASNQQGNTEAFF

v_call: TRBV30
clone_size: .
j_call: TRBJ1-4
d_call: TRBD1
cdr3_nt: TGTGCCTGGACGACAGGGTCGGATGAAAAACTGTTTTTT
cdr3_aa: CAWTTGSDEKLFF

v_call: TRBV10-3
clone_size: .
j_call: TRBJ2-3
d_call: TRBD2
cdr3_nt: TGTGCCATCAGTTCAGCGGGAGGGGGCACAGATACGCAGTATTTT
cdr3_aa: CAISSAGGGTDTQYF

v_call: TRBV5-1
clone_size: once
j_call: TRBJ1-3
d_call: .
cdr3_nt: TGCGCCAGCAGCGGTCCCGGGACAAGGAACAGGTCTGGAAACACCATATATTTT
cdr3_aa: CASSGPGTRNRSGNTIYF

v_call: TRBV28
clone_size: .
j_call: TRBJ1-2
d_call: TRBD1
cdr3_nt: TGTGCCAGCAGTCCGGGACAGGGTGACTATGGCTACACCTTC
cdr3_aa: CASSPGQGDYGYTF

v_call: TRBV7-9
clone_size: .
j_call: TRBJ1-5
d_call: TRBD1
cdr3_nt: TGTGCCAGCAGCTTAGAAACAGGGGAACAGCCCCAGCATTTT
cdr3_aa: CASSLETGEQPQHF

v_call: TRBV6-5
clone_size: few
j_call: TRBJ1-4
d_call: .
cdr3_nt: TGTGCCAGCGGGGTAATCCCCAATGAAAAACTGTTTTTT
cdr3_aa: CASGVIPNEKLFF

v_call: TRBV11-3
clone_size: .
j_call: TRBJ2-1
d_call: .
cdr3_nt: TGTGCCAGCAGCTTACGTGGGAAAACCTACAATGAGCAGTTCTTC
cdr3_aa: CASSLRGKTYNEQFF

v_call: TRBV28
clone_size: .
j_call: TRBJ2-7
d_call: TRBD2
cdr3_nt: TGTGCCAGCAGACCTGGACTAGCGAACTCCTACGAGCAGTACTTC
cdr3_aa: CASRPGLANSYEQYF

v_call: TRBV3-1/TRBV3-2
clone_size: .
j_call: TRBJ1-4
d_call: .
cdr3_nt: TGTGCCAGCAGCAGGGCCCAACCTGGTCTGTTTTTT
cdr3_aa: CASSRAQPGLFF

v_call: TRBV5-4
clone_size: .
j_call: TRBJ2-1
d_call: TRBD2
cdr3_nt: TGTGCCAGCAGCAGCGGGGGGCTCTCCTACAATGAGCAGTTCTTC
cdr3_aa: CASSSGGLSYNEQFF

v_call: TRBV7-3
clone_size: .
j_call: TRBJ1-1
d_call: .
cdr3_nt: TGTGCCAGCAGCTTAAATGGGGGAATGAACACTGAAGCTTTCTTT
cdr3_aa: CASSLNGGMNTEAFF

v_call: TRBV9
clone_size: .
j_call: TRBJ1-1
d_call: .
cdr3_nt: TGTGCCAGCAGCGTAGCGGGGAGCACTGAAGCTTTCTTT
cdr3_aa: CASSVAGSTEAFF

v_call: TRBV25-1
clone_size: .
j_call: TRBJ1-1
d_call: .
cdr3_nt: TGTGCCAGCAGTGCCCACACTGAAGCTTTCTTT
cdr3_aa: CASSAHTEAFF

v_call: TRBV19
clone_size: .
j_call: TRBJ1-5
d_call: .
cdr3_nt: TGTGCCAGTAGTATCCTACAGGGCGCTGGTGGCAATCAGCCCCAGCATTTT
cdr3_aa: CASSILQGAGGNQPQHF

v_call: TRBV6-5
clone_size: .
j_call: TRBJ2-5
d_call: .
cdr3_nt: TGTGCCAGCAGCTTCGGGGGAGACCGGGAGACCCAGTACTTC
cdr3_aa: CASSFGGDRETQYF

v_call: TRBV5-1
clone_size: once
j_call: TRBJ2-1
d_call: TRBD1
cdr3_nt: TGCGCCAGCAGCCAGCCCGGGACAGGGGGAAATGAGCAGTTCTTC
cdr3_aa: CASSQPGTGGNEQFF

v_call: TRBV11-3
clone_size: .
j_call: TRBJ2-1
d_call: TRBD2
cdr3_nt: TGTGCCAGCAGCTTAGTGGGGGGTAGCGGGAGGCCCCCCCTTGAGCAGTTCTTC
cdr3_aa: CASSLVGGSGRPPLEQFF

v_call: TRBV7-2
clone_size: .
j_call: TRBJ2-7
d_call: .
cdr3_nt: TGTGCCAGCAGCTTAGCGACAGGAGCCTACGAGCAGTACTTC
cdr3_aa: CASSLATGAYEQYF

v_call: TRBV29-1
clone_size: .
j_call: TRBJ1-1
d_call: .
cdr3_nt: TGCAGCGTTTTTCCCGGGGTTAACACTGAAGCTTTCTTT
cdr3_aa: CSVFPGVNTEAFF

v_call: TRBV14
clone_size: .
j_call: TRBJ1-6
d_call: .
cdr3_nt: TGTGCCAGCAGCCAGGACTCTAATTCACCCCTCCACTTT
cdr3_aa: CASSQDSNSPLHF